This record covers a single T cell receptor (beta chain). This entry belongs to a study of CD8 T cells in Susac syndrome. Study-level information: Patients with Susac syndrome were, at the time of blood collection, therapy-naive, maintained on corticosteroids, or maintained on intravenous immunoglobulin alone.

CD8+ and CD4+ T cells from blood underwent TCR beta sequencing. Negative isolation yielded CD4+ and CD8+ T cells, and FACS enriched TEMRA cells. In germline, CDR1 is LGHNA, CDR2 YNFKEQ. The CDR3 length is 15 residues. After removal of 4 bases from V and 4 bases from J, the junction contained 5 bases not matched to a gene. Reverse transcription used roughly 0.5 to 1 ug RNA and random hexamers. The CDR3 of TCR beta was amplified by immunoSEQ multiplex PCR across 54 Vbeta and 13 Jbeta. In TCRdb, the immunoSEQ multiplex PCR reads were re-called with MiXCR into one record per CDR3 protein. The sample contains 150,000 to 200,000 distinct CDR3 sequences, 85% to 95% of which appear only once.

The sequenced sample consisted of CD4+ T cells from PBMCs. This clonotype was obtained from a human donor with Susac syndrome. The V call is TRBV4-2, the J call TRBJ2-4, with TRBD1 matching 9 bases. The CDR3 spells CASSLGQGQKNIQYF. Written as DNA, the CDR3 is TGTGCCAGCAGCCTCGGACAGGGGCAAAAAAACATTCAGTACTTC.